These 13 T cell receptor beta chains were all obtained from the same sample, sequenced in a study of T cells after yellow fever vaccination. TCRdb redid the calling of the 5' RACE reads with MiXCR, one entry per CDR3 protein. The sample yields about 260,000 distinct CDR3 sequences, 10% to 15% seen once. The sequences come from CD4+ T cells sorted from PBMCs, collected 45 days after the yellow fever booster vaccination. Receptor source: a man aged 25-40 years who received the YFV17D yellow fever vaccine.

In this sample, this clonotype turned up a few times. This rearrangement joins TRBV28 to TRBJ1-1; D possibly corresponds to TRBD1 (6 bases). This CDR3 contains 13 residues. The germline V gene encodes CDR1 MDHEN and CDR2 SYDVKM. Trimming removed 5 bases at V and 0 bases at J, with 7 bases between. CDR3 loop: CASSGGLNTEAFF. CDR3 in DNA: TGTGCCAGCAGTGGGGGCTTGAACACTGAAGCTTTCTTT.

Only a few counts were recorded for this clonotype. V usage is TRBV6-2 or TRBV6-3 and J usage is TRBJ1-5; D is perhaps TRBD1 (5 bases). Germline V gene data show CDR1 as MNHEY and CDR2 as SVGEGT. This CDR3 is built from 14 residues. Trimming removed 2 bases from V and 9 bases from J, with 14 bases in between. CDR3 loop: CASSYASGDGPQHF. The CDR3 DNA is TGTGCCAGCAGTTACGCGTCGGGGGACGGGCCCCAGCATTTT.

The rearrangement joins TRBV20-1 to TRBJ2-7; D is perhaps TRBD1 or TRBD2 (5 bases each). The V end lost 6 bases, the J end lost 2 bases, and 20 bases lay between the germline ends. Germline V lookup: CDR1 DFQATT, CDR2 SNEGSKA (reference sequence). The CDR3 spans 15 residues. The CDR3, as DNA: TGCAGTGCAAACCTGCCGGGACGGGGAGCCTACGAGCAGTACTTC. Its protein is CSANLPGRGAYEQYF.

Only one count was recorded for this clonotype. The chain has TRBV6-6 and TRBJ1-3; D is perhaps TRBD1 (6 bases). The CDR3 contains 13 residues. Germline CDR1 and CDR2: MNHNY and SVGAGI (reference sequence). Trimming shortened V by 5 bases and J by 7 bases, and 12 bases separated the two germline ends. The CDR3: CASSRDTSNTIYF. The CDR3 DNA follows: TGTGCCAGCAGTAGGGACACAAGTAACACCATATATTTT.

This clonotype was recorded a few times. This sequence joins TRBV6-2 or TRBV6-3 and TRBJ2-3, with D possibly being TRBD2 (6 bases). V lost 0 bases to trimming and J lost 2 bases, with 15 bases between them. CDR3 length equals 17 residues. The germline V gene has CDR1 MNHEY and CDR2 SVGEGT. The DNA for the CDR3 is TGTGCCAGCAGTTACTCCCCAGGGCGGGGCCTCACAGATACGCAGTATTTT. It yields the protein CASSYSPGRGLTDTQYF.

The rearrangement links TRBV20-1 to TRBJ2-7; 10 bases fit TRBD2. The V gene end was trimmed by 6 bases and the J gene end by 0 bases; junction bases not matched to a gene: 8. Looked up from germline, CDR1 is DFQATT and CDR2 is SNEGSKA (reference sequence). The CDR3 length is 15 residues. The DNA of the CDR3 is TGCAGTGCAATGTACGGGACTAGCGTCTCCTACGAGCAGTACTTC. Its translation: CSAMYGTSVSYEQYF.

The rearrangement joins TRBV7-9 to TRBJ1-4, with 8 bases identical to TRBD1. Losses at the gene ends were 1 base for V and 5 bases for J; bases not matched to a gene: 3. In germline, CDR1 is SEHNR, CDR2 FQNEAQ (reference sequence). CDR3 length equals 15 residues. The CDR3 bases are TGTGCCAGCAGCTTAGGGGACAGGTTGAATGAAAAACTGTTTTTT. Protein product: CASSLGDRLNEKLFF.

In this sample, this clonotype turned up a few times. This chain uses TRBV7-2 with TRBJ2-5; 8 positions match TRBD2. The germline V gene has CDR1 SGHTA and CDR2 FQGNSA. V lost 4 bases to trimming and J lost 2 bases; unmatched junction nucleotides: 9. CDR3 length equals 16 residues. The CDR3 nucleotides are TGTGCCAGCAGCTACACCGGGACTAGGATACAAGAGACCCAGTACTTC. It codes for CASSYTGTRIQETQYF.

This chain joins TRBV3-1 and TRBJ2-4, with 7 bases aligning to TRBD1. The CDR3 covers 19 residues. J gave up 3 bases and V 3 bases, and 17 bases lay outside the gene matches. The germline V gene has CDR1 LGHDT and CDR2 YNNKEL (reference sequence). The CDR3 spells CASSHGGRGRILGKNIQYF. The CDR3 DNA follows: TGTGCCAGCAGCCATGGGGGAAGGGGGCGGATTTTGGGCAAAAACATTCAGTACTTC. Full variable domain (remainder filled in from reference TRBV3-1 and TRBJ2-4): DTAVSQTPKYLVTQMGNDKSIKCEQNLGHDTMYWYKQDSKKFLKIMFSYNNKELIINETVPNRFSPKSPDKAHLNLHINSLELGDSAVYFCASSHGGRGRILGKNIQYFGAGTRLSVL.

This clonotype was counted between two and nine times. This chain's CDR3 is CASSFPAPFDGYTF. CDR3 nucleotide sequence: TGTGCCAGCAGTTTCCCCGCGCCATTCGACGGCTACACCTTC. This rearrangement joins TRBV12-3 or TRBV12-4 to TRBJ1-2; D gene unclear. The CDR3 runs 14 residues. Trimming pared 3 bases from V and 8 bases from J, leaving 16 bases between.

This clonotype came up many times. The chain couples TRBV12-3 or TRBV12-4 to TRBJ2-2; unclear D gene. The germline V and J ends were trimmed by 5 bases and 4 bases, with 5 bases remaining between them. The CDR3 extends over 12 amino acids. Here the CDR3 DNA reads TGTGCCAGCAGTCCTTCCACCGGGGAGCTGTTTTTT. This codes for CASSPSTGELFF.

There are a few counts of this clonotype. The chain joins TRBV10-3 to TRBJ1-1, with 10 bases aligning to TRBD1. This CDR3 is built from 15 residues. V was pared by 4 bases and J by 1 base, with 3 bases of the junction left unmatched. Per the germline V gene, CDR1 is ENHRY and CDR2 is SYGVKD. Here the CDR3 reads CAISGGTGENTEAFF. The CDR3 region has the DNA TGTGCCATCAGTGGTGGGACAGGGGAGAACACTGAAGCTTTCTTT.

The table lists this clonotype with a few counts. In DNA, the CDR3 is TGCAGTGCTCGTCCCGGGACAGTGAACACTGAAGCTTTCTTT. Translating it yields CSARPGTVNTEAFF. The genes are TRBV20-1 and TRBJ1-1, with TRBD1 identical over 7 bases. This CDR3 contains 14 residues. Germline V gives CDR1 DFQATT, CDR2 SNEGSKA (reference sequence). The V gene end was trimmed by 5 bases and the J gene end by 0 bases; junction bases not matched to a gene: 6.